This T cell receptor (beta chain) was recovered during a study of shared clonotypes between healthy human individuals. Study summary: Three plates were used per donor for CD4 naive, three for CD4 memory, two for CD8 naive and one for CD8 memory.

This table comes from immunoSEQ multiplex PCR, and its TCRdb copy is limited to in-frame clones, with some not included. Altogether some 2.1 million clones are present, roughly 94% being singletons, with the ten largest covering 0.1% to 0.15%. Per germline, CDR1 SGHDN and CDR2 FVKESK. This CDR3 has 15 amino acids. V dropped 3 bases and J dropped 5 bases, with 16 bases sitting between them. Remarks on this clone: No antigen is known for it.

The study, taken as a whole, reports: Larger estimated richness was generally recorded for naive subsets relative to memory subsets.

This clonotype was sampled from a man between 18 and 29 years old in good health. The sequencing sample was made of naive CD4+ T cells sorted from blood. The subset here: CD45RA+ positively selected. V usage is TRBV14 and J usage is TRBJ2-5; a possible D gene is TRBD1 (5 bases). This chain's CDR3 is CASSQTQGGWETQYF. In DNA, the CDR3 is TGTGCCAGCAGCCAGACTCAGGGTGGATGGGAGACCCAGTACTTC.